This is a list of T cell receptor beta chains from one sample in a study of regulatory T cells in long-lasting Graves disease. TCRdb recomputed calls from the multiplex PCR reads with MiXCR, one row per CDR3 protein. The sample includes 350,000 to 500,000 distinct CDR3 sequences, approximately 16% of them seen just once. These data were also filed under a second study, of T cells in Graves' hyperthyroidism and ophthalmopathy.

Sequences were derived from peripheral blood mononuclear cells (PBMCs), sampled at new diagnosis, from a patient treated with antithyroid drugs. These TCRs come from a woman under 30 with Graves disease. The CDR3 runs from the conserved cysteine through the conserved F or W. D genes are given only for firm matches. For some rows the clone size is stated as once, few or many, or as a class when expanded; others skip it.

CDR3nt	CDR3aa	abundance	d_gene	v_gene	j_gene
TGCGCCAGCAGCCCGGGACAGCTAGGGGAGCAGTACTTC	CASSPGQLGEQYF	many	TRBD1	TRBV5-1	TRBJ2-7
TGTGCCAGCAGCCTAATAACATCCCGCCAAGAGACCCAGTACTTC	CASSLITSRQETQYF	once	NA	TRBV14	TRBJ2-5
TGTGCCAGCAGCTTAACATACAACTACGAGCAGTACTTC	CASSLTYNYEQYF	many	NA	TRBV12-3/TRBV12-4	TRBJ2-7
TGTGCCAGTAGGGCCCACTCTAGAAACACTGAAGCTTTCTTT	CASRAHSRNTEAFF	few	NA	TRBV19	TRBJ1-1
TGTGCCAGCAGTTTAACGTCTTATCAAGAGACCCAGTACTTC	CASSLTSYQETQYF	many	NA	TRBV28	TRBJ2-5
TGTGCCAGCAGTTCCCAATCGGGAGAACTCCTTCGTAATGAGCAGTTCTTC	CASSSQSGELLRNEQFF	few	NA	TRBV12-3/TRBV12-4	TRBJ2-1
TGTGCCAGCAACCCACTTGCTTATCGGAAAACTAATGAAAAACTGTTTTTT	CASNPLAYRKTNEKLFF	many	NA	TRBV28	TRBJ1-4
TGCAGCGTTGGCGGGGAGGAGAACACCGGGGAGCTGTTTTTT	CSVGGEENTGELFF	few	NA	TRBV29-1	TRBJ2-2
TGTGCCAGCAGTTTAGCCCTGTTAAGGGGCAGGGGCACAGATACGCAGTATTTT	CASSLALLRGRGTDTQYF	many	NA	TRBV12-3/TRBV12-4	TRBJ2-3
TGTGCCAGCAGCTTAGTTGGGGCCTCTGGGGCCAACGTCCTGACTTTC	CASSLVGASGANVLTF	many	NA	TRBV7-8	TRBJ2-6
TGTGCCAGCAGCTCAAAGGACACTCCCAGAGGAAAACTGTTTTTT	CASSSKDTPRGKLFF	few	NA	TRBV7-2	TRBJ1-4
TGTGCCAGCGGGAGAATCTACGAGCAGTACTTC	CASGRIYEQYF	many	NA	TRBV6-1	TRBJ2-7
TGCAGTGCTAGAGATACTAAGGGGTCCTACAATGAGCAGTTCTTC	CSARDTKGSYNEQFF	many	NA	TRBV20-1	TRBJ2-1
TGTGCCAGCAGTTACCAGGCCTCCGGGCAGTACTTC	CASSYQASGQYF	NA	NA	TRBV6-5	TRBJ2-7
TGCGCCAGCAGCATGGCGCAGACTAGCGGGAGTGTTAAGTTCTTC	CASSMAQTSGSVKFF	NA	TRBD2	TRBV5-1	TRBJ2-1
TGTGCCAGCAGTCCACCCGTCCCCGGGACTAGCGGGAATGAGCAGTTCTTC	CASSPPVPGTSGNEQFF	NA	TRBD2	TRBV28	TRBJ2-1
TGTGCCACCAGCTTCAGTTTGCGGGAGTCTTACAATGAGCAGTTCTTC	CATSFSLRESYNEQFF	few	TRBD2	TRBV15	TRBJ2-1